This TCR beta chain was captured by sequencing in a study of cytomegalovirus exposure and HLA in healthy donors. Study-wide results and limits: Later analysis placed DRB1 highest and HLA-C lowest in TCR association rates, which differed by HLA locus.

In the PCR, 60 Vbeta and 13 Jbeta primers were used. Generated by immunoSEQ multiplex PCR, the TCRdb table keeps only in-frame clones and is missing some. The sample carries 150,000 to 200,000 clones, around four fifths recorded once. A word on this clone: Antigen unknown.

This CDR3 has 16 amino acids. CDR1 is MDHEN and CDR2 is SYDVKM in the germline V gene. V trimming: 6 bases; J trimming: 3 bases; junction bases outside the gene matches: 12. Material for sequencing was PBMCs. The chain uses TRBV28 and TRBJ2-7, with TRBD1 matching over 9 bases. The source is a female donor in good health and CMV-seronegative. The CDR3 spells CASSPPGTGKFYEQYF. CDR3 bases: TGTGCCAGCAGCCCCCCCGGGACAGGGAAATTCTACGAGCAGTACTTC.